This TCR beta chain was sequenced in a study of shared clonotypes between healthy human individuals (dated by TCRdb to the early 2020s). General notes on the study: A couple of women and three men aged 18 to 49 years were included in the cohort. For each donor, CD4 naive and CD4 memory were each given three plates, CD8 naive was given two plates, and CD8 memory was given one plate. To increase sequencing depth and limit assay-specific biases, different laboratories used diverse techniques to prepare libraries and sequence TCR repertoires. Between about 0.85 and 9.5 billion PBMCs per donor were obtained by leukapheresis. To estimate repertoire size and how much clonotypes are shared between individuals, the study performed deep sequencing of blood TCR repertoires from five healthy adults.

CD8 naive samples consisted of CD45RO-negative cells that were positively selected for CCR7, yielding a CD45RA+CCR7+ population without TemRA cells. Healthy HIV-negative adults with no recently reported acute infections or vaccinations were included as donors. Every donor was a Caucasian adult residing in Nashville, Tennessee, USA. After blood collection by leukapheresis, PBMCs were isolated using Ficoll-Histopaque density gradient centrifugation and then cryopreserved in the vapor phase of liquid nitrogen. Purity and quantity of every magnetically sorted T cell population were checked by analytical flow cytometry. Each sorted fraction had its genomic DNA isolated and then quantified by UV absorbance on a Nanodrop 2000c. From its cysteine to its phenylalanine, the CDR3 spans 16 amino acids. Only CDR3 DNA remains: 48 bases, in frame from the first base. V and J are trimmed by 0 bases and 1 base, and the gene matches miss 1 base of the junction. The germline V gene gives CDR1 as MGHRA and CDR2 as YSYEKL.

On this clone itself: No cognate antigen has been identified for it. No base qualities exist here, and no much larger clone lies one base off it.

Using the deep immunoSEQ assay, TCR CDR3 regions were amplified from genomic DNA by multiplex PCR. Extracted genomic DNA from each cell subset was distributed evenly across all wells of several immunoSEQ 96-well plates, and each plate was treated as a replicate. For sorted subsets, roughly 200 ng of genomic DNA, equivalent to 25,000 to 30,000 T cell genomes, went into each replicate PCR. The purified libraries were quantified using a Qubit 3.0 fluorometer, sized with a Bioanalyzer 2100, and then quantified again using the KAPA Library Quantification kit. Every immunoSEQ 96-well plate was sequenced on a separate single-read 150-cycle Illumina NextSeq 550 flow cell. The source study handled its data this way. Because only junctional sequences without quality scores were contained in the immunoSEQ output, filtering matching that applied to full-length reads could not be performed. To assign V/J genes and CDR3, sequences were annotated against IMGT germline references using PyIR, a Python wrapper for IgBLAST v1.9. Reads with weak V/J assignments (E-value above 1e-6), missing CDR3, stop codons, out-of-frame junctions, or ambiguous translated residues were removed. V3J clonotypes were defined as sequences sharing an identical inferred V gene, J gene, and CDR3 amino acid sequence. Percentage overlap between repertoires was computed as shared unique clonotypes divided by the size of the smaller repertoire. Richness of each repertoire was evaluated using RTK rarefaction, the Chao1 estimator, and Recon v2.1 estimates of unobserved clonotypes. OLGA was used to compute generation probabilities for all TCRbeta clonotypes that the gDNA method yielded from a handful of donors. Sourced from immuneACCESS, this table was stored by TCRdb with only in-frame sequences that have V and J called. A share of the clones is absent; for the studies checked, an unresolved V gene accounts for under half, and the remainder has no known explanation. Clone size and V and J calls were adopted from that table, with D and trimming inferred from the DNA. For this sample the table gives hundreds of thousands of clones, of which approximately 97% were detected only once. Jointly, the top ten make up about 0.21% of the sample.

Study-wide conclusions, independent of this receptor: Sampling was limited to blood, and TCR repertoires in tissue likely differ from TCR repertoires in blood. Sharing across a few donors was observed for approximately 5% of naive CD4, less than 4% of naive CD8, over 2% of memory CD4, and about 0.39% of memory CD8 clonotypes. Estimated clonotype richness was generally larger for naive than for memory subsets. Because the study included only a small number of donors, the genetic and exposure-history diversity represented was limited. Rarefaction of sorted-subset datasets indicated incomplete sequencing despite the large sequencing depth. Clonotypes shared by all four sorted-subset donors showed higher generation probabilities than non-shared clonotypes. Based on pairwise subsampling, the degree of clonotype sharing among donors was expected to be affected by sequencing depth.

The TCR was taken from a man aged 30 to 39 in good health. The sample consisted of naive CD8+ T cells sorted from blood. What this sample's cell subset or site label stands for: CD45RA+CCR7+. Recombination linked TRBV4-1 to TRBJ1-5, with 9 bases matching TRBD1. The DNA sequence is given as TGCGCCAGCAGCCAAGATGGGACAGGGAGCAATCAGCCCCAGCATTTT. Its product reads: CASSQDGTGSNQPQHF.